The 17 T cell receptor beta chains below were found in one sample sequenced in a study of persistence of HIV-infected CD4 T cells. The libraries were made with immunoSEQ version 4 in survey mode. The repertoire was sequenced with immunoSEQ multiplex PCR; TCRdb's copy has only in-frame clones and lacks some. The table lists about 32,000 clones, less than 75% of them singletons. Their antigens are not known. Cells were stimulated with overlapping HIV-1 Gag 15-mer peptides. Responding CD4+ T cells were sorted by upregulation of both CD40 ligand and CD69. The sequencing here drew on CD4+ T cells sorted from PBMCs after approximately 20-hour stimulation, taken from a patient who received antiretroviral therapy. The receptors here all came from an adult man with HIV who was CMV-seropositive.

The J gene is TRBJ2-4, the V gene TRBV5-8, with unresolved D. V lost 3 bases and J lost 8, with 9 bases in between. Per the germline V gene, CDR1 is SGHTS and CDR2 is YDEGEE. The CDR3 consists of 12 residues. As DNA, the CDR3 is TGTGCCAGCAGCTCCTTCAGAGACATTCAGTACTTC. It translates to CASSSFRDIQYF.

This rearrangement joins TRBV3-1 (or the pseudogene TRBV3-2) to TRBJ1-1; D is unresolved. There are 15 residues in the CDR3. Germline CDR1 is LGHDT and CDR2 is YNNKEL (reference sequence). Trimming took off 1 base at V and 4 bases at J, with 13 bases between the two ends. The CDR3 DNA reads as TGTGCCAGCAGCCAAGGTAAGGTGGTTGGCACTGAAGCTTTCTTT. As protein: CASSQGKVVGTEAFF.

This clone was observed a handful of times. The rearrangement uses TRBV6-5 and TRBJ1-2, with D tentatively TRBD1 (6 bases). This CDR3 contains 13 residues. The ends were cut back, 6 bases at V and 8 bases at J, with 16 bases in the middle. Germline CDR1 and CDR2: MNHEY and SVGAGI. CDR3 DNA: TGTGCCAGCAGGAGGGGGGAGTTTAACGGCTACACCTTC. Protein: CASRRGEFNGYTF.

A note on this clone: This same CDR3 is encoded by further DNA sequences in the sample. The chain employs TRBV15 and TRBJ1-3; tentative D call: TRBD1 (5 bases). The germline gives CDR1 LNHNV, CDR2 YYDKDF (reference sequence). Trimming cost V 0 bases and J 4 bases, with 10 bases left between them. This CDR3 is built from 15 residues. The CDR3 sequence is CATSREGRAGNTIYF. The CDR3, as DNA: TGTGCCACCAGCAGAGAGGGCAGGGCGGGAAACACCATATATTTT.

Concerning this clone itself: At one end the junction does not follow the germline gene, possibly because of a read error. The V call is TRBV19, the J call TRBJ2-6, with TRBD1 matching over 8 bases. CDR1 LNHDA and CDR2 SQIVND come from the germline V gene (reference sequence). The CDR3 is 13 amino acids. CDR3 in DNA: TGTGCCAGTACCTTGACAGGGGTCAACGTCCTGACTTTC. This codes for CASTLTGVNVLTF.

This clone counts as medium-sized. The chain is built from TRBV2 and TRBJ1-2; 8 positions agree with TRBD1. CDR1 SNHLY and CDR2 FYNNEI come from the germline V gene. V lost 5 bases and J lost 6; bases outside the gene matches: 8. The CDR3 sequence is 14 residues long. This chain's CDR3 is CASSSGQAGNGYTF. The CDR3 DNA reads TGTGCCAGCAGTTCGGGACAGGCGGGAAATGGCTACACCTTC.

V gene TRBV18 combines with J gene TRBJ2-1; D is uncertain. CDR1 KGHSH and CDR2 LQKENI come from the germline V gene. This CDR3 has 15 amino acids. The V gene lost 3 bases and the J gene lost 7 bases, with 16 bases spanning the gap. The CDR3 bases are TGTGCCAGCTCACCCTCGTCTTGGGCACCTAATGAGCAGTTCTTC. This codes for CASSPSSWAPNEQFF.

The chain uses TRBV27 and TRBJ2-3; 8 bases map to TRBD2. Germline lookup yields CDR1 MNHEY and CDR2 SMNVEV (reference sequence). After removal of 7 bases from V and 1 base from J, the junction contained 4 bases not matched to a gene. The CDR3 contains 14 residues. CDR3 sequence: CASTLAGGTDTQYF. The CDR3 region has the DNA TGTGCCAGCACCCTAGCGGGTGGCACAGATACGCAGTATTTT.

The chain employs TRBV25-1 and TRBJ1-6; 9 bases are shared with TRBD1. The trim removed 4 bases at V and 7 bases at J, leaving 8 bases unmatched. The CDR3 loop spans 16 amino acids. The V gene's germline CDR1 is MGHDK and CDR2 SYGVNS. Written as DNA, the CDR3 is TGTGCCAGCAGTGGGCCCGGGACAGGGATAAATTCACCCCTCCACTTT. Its translation is CASSGPGTGINSPLHF.

The chain employs TRBV4-2 and TRBJ2-3, with 7 positions matching TRBD2. CDR3 length equals 15 residues. The germline V gene encodes CDR1 LGHNA and CDR2 YNFKEQ. V lost 1 base and J lost 2; bases outside the gene matches: 3. CDR3 in amino acids: CASSQGRDYTDTQYF. DNA for the CDR3: TGTGCCAGCAGCCAAGGGAGGGACTACACAGATACGCAGTATTTT.

This clone showed up just a few times. The chain joins TRBV6-5 to TRBJ1-2, with 9 positions matching TRBD1. V gave up 5 bases and J gave up 8 bases; unmatched junction bases: 6. Germline V lookup: CDR1 MNHEY, CDR2 SVGAGI. The CDR3 is 13 residues long. CDR3 DNA: TGTGCCAGCAGTATACAGGGGGCGCAGGGCTACACCTTC. Protein product: CASSIQGAQGYTF.

CDR3: CASSPSRSEAFF. The CDR3 coding sequence is TGTGCCAGCAGCCCCTCTAGGTCTGAAGCTTTCTTT. The chain uses TRBV7-8 and TRBJ1-1; D is undetermined. The CDR3 contains 12 residues. From germline, CDR1 is SGHVS and CDR2 FQNEAQ. The germline V and J ends were trimmed by 5 bases and 6 bases, with 10 bases remaining between them.

V gene TRBV12-3 or TRBV12-4 combines with J gene TRBJ1-1; no clear D. V lost 7 bases, J lost 11 bases, and 20 bases lay in between. The CDR3 spans 13 residues. CDR3 DNA: TGTGCCAGCAAGATATCGAATGGGGTGAGCGCTTTCTTT. This translates into CASKISNGVSAFF.

The V call is TRBV7-2, the J call TRBJ1-1; D is unresolved. This CDR3 region has 14 residues. Trimming stripped 1 base from V and 1 base from J, with 7 bases between. The germline V gene encodes CDR1 SGHTA and CDR2 FQGNSA. The CDR3 reads CASSLGPANTEAFF. In nucleotides, the CDR3 is TGTGCCAGCAGCTTAGGGCCTGCGAACACTGAAGCTTTCTTT.

V is TRBV6-5 and J is TRBJ2-1, with 10 bases that match TRBD2. There are 15 residues in the CDR3. Trimming took 5 bases from V and 8 from J; bases not matched to a gene: 9. The V gene's germline CDR1 is MNHEY and CDR2 SVGAGI. The CDR3 DNA reads TGTGCCAGCAGTCCGACTAAGCGGGGGGGCGATGAGCAGTTCTTC. Its protein product is CASSPTKRGGDEQFF.

This rearrangement joins TRBV5-4 to TRBJ1-1; no reliable D call. Germline V lookup: CDR1 SGHNT, CDR2 YYREEE (reference sequence). CDR3 length: 13 residues. The V end was cut by 0 bases, the J end by 2 bases, with 5 bases between. The CDR3 DNA sequence: TGTGCCAGCAGCTTGGACAGAAACACTGAAGCTTTCTTT. It specifies CASSLDRNTEAFF.

This chain links TRBV28 with TRBJ1-4; D perhaps matches TRBD1 (5 bases). The V end was cut by 10 bases, the J end by 7 bases, with 16 bases between. This CDR3 contains 13 residues. Germline V gene lookup returns CDR1 MDHEN and CDR2 SYDVKM. CDR3 sequence (DNA): TGTGCCACCCCAGGGCCCGGGAGTGAAAAACTGTTTTTT. Translation gives CATPGPGSEKLFF. The entire variable domain, with the rest obtained from reference TRBV28 and TRBJ1-4, is as follows: DVKVTQSSRYLVKRTGEKVFLECVQDMDHENMFWYRQDPGLGLRLIYFSYDVKMKEKGDIPEGYSVSREKKERFSLILESASTNQTSMYLCATPGPGSEKLFFGSGTQLSVL.